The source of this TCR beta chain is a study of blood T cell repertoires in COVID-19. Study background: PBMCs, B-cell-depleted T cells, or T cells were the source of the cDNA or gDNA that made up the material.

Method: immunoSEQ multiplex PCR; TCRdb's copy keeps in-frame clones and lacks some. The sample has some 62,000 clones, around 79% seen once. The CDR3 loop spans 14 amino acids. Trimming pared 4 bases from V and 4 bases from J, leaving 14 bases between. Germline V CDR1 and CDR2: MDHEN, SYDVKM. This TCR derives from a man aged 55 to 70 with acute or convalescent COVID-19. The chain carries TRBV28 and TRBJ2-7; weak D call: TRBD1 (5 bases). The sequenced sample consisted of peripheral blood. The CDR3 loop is CASSSKLRQYEQYF. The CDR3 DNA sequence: TGTGCCAGCAGTTCAAAATTGAGACAGTACGAGCAGTACTTC.